The TCR beta chain under discussion was sequenced for a study of sequential checkpoint blockade in melanoma. Study as a whole: TCRβ was sequenced from DNA of approximately 99 pretreatment tumors. Study findings and constraints: T-cell fraction and clonality followed PD-L1 and CD8+ counts, not mutational load.

This clone was observed a handful of times. Its specificity is unknown. Clones were sequenced by immunoSEQ multiplex PCR, and TCRdb holds only the in-frame ones, with some missing. The table has roughly 7,000 clones, roughly 28% seen once. Described treatment: randomized to nivolumab then ipilimumab (arm A) or the reverse (arm B). This specimen consisted of tumor tissue (inferred from file names), obtained from a patient given nivolumab and ipilimumab in sequence. The receptor was isolated from a human donor with melanoma.

CDR3 bases: TGTGCCAGCAGCCCCCGGACAGGGGGCGAATACGAGCAGTACTTC. The encoded protein is CASSPRTGGEYEQYF. The V and J genes are TRBV11-3 and TRBJ2-7; 11 bases agree with TRBD1. The germline gives CDR1 SGHNT, CDR2 YENEEA. This CDR3 is built from 15 residues. J gave up 4 bases and V 5 bases, and 7 bases lay outside the gene matches.